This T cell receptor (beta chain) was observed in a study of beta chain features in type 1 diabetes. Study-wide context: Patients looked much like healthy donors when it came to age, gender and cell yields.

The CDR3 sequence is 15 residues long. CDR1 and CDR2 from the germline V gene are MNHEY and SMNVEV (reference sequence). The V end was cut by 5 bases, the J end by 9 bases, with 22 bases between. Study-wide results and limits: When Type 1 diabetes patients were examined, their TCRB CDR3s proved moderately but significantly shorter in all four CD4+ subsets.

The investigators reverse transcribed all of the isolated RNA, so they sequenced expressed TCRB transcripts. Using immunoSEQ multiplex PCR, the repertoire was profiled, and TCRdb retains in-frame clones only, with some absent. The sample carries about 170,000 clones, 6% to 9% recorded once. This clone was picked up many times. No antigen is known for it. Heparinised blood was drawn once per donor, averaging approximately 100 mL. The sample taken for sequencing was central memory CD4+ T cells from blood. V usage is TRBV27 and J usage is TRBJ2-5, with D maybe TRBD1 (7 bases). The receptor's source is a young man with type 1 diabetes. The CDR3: CASSPRGDGLSAQYF. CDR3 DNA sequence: TGTGCCAGCAGTCCCAGGGGGGATGGTCTGTCAGCCCAGTACTTC.